The text below deals with one T cell receptor beta chain. This clonotype was counted at least ten times. Its antigen remains undetermined. No base qualities exist here, and no much larger clone lies one base off it. Library creation used 5' RACE. Instrument used: Illumina HiSeq 2500. A second PCR of roughly 7 to 12 cycles was run with a J-beta primer mix and a sample-barcoded 5' primer. A template-switch 5' adaptor carrying 12 random nucleotides introduced a unique molecular identifier onto each TCR beta cDNA molecule. Each sample yielded at least 2.5 million CDR3-containing paired-end reads. First-strand cDNA synthesis was performed from all RNA using the Mint cDNA synthesis kit, with priming by a TRBC-specific oligonucleotide. Following uracil-DNA glycosylase treatment, all cDNA underwent a first 18-cycle PCR with the universal primers M1SS and BC2_uni_R. In the source study's methods: For normalization, 1 million high-quality reads, each with a distinct molecular identifier, were randomly selected from each sample. Instead of being binned into consensus sequences, reads that shared molecular identifiers were thrown out. MiTCR, with a Q25 quality threshold and the strictest error-elimination algorithm, was used for CDR3 identification, clonotype clustering and error correction. A nonparametric unseen species model using Euler transformation provided a lower-bound estimate of total TCR beta diversity. TCRdb redid the processing of the public reads, applying fastp at Q25 and MiXCR, and retained in-frame beta chains. Entries that share a CDR3 protein sequence are merged under the most common genes and DNA. For this entry, the V and J calls and clone size follow TCRdb and not the study's own pipeline. The sample table lists about 580,000 distinct CDR3 sequences, more than 45% of them with a count of one. Together, the top ten hold about 26% of the sample.

The data were taken from a study of blood T cells in healthy people across ages (dated by TCRdb to between 2015 and 2017). About the study as a whole: In model experiments, roughly one uniquely barcoded TCR beta cDNA molecule per two T cells was captured by template switching. To avoid experimental bias, donors of different ages were randomly spread across the sequencing lanes. Donors were grouped into four age groups: young (average approximately 16 years), middle-aged (39), aged (62) and long-lived (approximately 82). The study analyzed two additional independent replicas of 1 million unique cDNA reads from the same blood draw for two donors, one aged 18 to 30 and one aged 80 or older. The study measured age-related changes in TCR beta repertoire diversity using deep sequencing normalized with unique cDNA molecular identifiers.

Donors were 40 or so systemically healthy Caucasian individuals from Russia aged about 6 to 100 years. About 10 milliliters of peripheral blood were collected from each donor into EDTA-treated Vacutainer tubes. Ficoll-Paque density-gradient centrifugation was used to isolate PBMCs, with at least 6.5 million obtained per sample. Trizol reagent was used to extract total RNA from the PBMCs, yielding at least 6 micrograms per sample. For every donor, flow cytometry on a PBMC aliquot measured the percentage of naive CD45RAhigh/CD27high T cells. From cysteine to phenylalanine, the CDR3 is 15 amino acids long. Only CDR3 DNA is held: 45 bases, read in frame from base 1. According to the germline V gene (reference sequence), CDR1 reads DFQATT and CDR2 reads SNEGSKA. Trimmed from V: 5 bases; trimmed from J: 7 bases; junction bases lacking a gene match: 12. Study-wide conclusions, independent of this receptor: Observed TCR beta diversity per million T cells fell roughly linearly with age, and a significant reduction was already apparent by age roughly 40. The CMV infection status of donors was not known, potentially confounding age-related changes in expanded clonotypes. The percentage of naive T cells measured by flow cytometry correlated strongly with observed TCR beta diversity. Estimates of total diversity based on one million sequenced T cells were considered lower bounds and underestimates. Compared with the aged group, more naive CD4+ T cells, fewer expanded clones and increased TCR diversity were shown by the long-lived group, suggesting age selection. Bulk unsorted PBMC profiling prevented conclusive comparison of naive and antigen-experienced compartments.

The sequenced sample was blood. This TCR was recovered from an elderly man in good health. The chain couples TRBV20-1 to TRBJ2-1; the central 9 bases match TRBD2. Read as DNA, the sequence is TGCAGTGCTCCGCCTCCCAGCGGGAGGATGAATGAGCAGTTCTTC. This yields the protein CSAPPPSGRMNEQFF.